The clone carrying this T cell receptor beta chain was seen at least ten times. This sample stems from a study of patients and donors after allogeneic stem cell transplantation. TCRdb independently ran MiXCR on the RT-PCR reads; one entry per CDR3 protein. In the table there are more than 850,000 distinct CDR3 sequences, more than 15% of which are singletons. The sequenced material came from blood, either unsorted or a sorted T cell fraction (not recorded which). This sequence was found in a human donor who was either an allogeneic HSCT recipient or a stem cell or donor lymphocyte infusion donor (not recorded which). It is not recorded whose cells these are; they may come from a transplant donor.

For the CDR3, the DNA is TGCAGTGCTAGAGATGGCGGGAGTCCCTACGAGCAGTACTTC. This sequence encodes CSARDGGSPYEQYF. This chain uses TRBV20-1 with TRBJ2-7; TRBD2 aligns across 7 bases. This CDR3 has 14 residues. Germline loops: CDR1 DFQATT, CDR2 SNEGSKA (reference sequence). V was pared by 0 bases and J by 2 bases, with 4 bases of the junction left unmatched.